A single sample is the source of the 3 T cell receptor beta chains below, sequenced in a study of CD8 T cells in ankylosing spondylitis. TCRdb independently ran MiXCR on the 5' RACE reads; one entry per CDR3 protein. The sample includes around 280,000 distinct CDR3 sequences, around 19% seen only once; the top ten take about 8.2%. Sequenced input: blood, either unsorted or a sorted T cell fraction (not recorded which). These receptors all stem from a male donor with ankylosing spondylitis or in good health (not recorded which).

This clonotype appeared many times. The CDR3, as DNA: TGTGCCAGCACTCCTGGCGGGGGTACCTACGAGCAGTACGTC. Translation gives CASTPGGGTYEQYV. The rearrangement uses TRBV27 and TRBJ2-7, with 7 positions matching TRBD2. CDR1 is MNHEY, CDR2 SMNVEV, per germline (reference sequence). V shed 7 bases, J shed 2 bases, and the junction held 8 bases outside the gene matches. The CDR3 has 14 residues.

This clonotype was recorded a few times. The V call is TRBV7-8, the J call TRBJ2-5; 7 positions agree with TRBD2. The length of the CDR3 is 13 residues. CDR1 SGHVS and CDR2 FQNEAQ come from the germline V gene. V shed 4 bases, J shed 3 bases, and the junction held 2 bases outside the gene matches. The DNA for the CDR3 is TGTGCCAGCAGCTCAGCGGGGAAAGAGACCCAGTACTTC. Translated: CASSSAGKETQYF.

The rearrangement joins TRBV13 to TRBJ2-2; D is uncertain. Trimming pared 4 bases from V and 9 bases from J, leaving 15 bases between. Germline values: CDR1 PRHDT, CDR2 FYEKMQ (reference sequence). This CDR3 comprises 14 residues. This chain's CDR3 is CASSSGSPDRELFF. The DNA of the CDR3 is TGTGCCAGCAGCTCCGGATCCCCTGACAGGGAGCTGTTTTTT.